The clone carrying this T cell receptor (beta chain) appeared a few times. These data originate in a study of human T cells and chemical hapten exposure. Per the original methods: Sample-level TCR yields exhibited a median of about 96,000, with a range of roughly 20,000 to 750,000. TCRdb reprocessed the RACE reads with MiXCR, giving one entry per CDR3 protein. The V and J calls follow TCRdb's processing rather than the paper's. The data show 65,000 to 85,000 distinct CDR3 sequences, under 13% seen once. Time point meaning: patch test 1, 2 weeks after DPC sensitization. Treatment here: therapeutic diphenylcyclopropenone sensitization with weekly scalp DPC. Non-pregnant alopecia patients aged 18 to 70, suitable for DPC therapy. CDR1 is SGHTA and CDR2 is FQGNSA in the germline V gene. Trimming took off 1 base at V and 5 bases at J, with 9 bases between the two ends. The CDR3 is 13 amino acids.

The chain is built from TRBV7-2 and TRBJ2-7; TRBD1 might be the D (5 bases). The sample was whole blood, taken in connection with sensitization to the hapten diphenylcyclopropenone (DPC). The sequence was collected from a woman between 45 and 65 years old with alopecia areata. Some clones in this sample may be carry-over from other donors' samples. CDR3 residues: CASSLDPGNEQYF. CDR3 DNA sequence: TGTGCCAGCAGCTTAGACCCAGGGAACGAGCAGTACTTC. The full variable domain, with the rest looked up from reference TRBV7-2 and TRBJ2-7, is GAGVSQSPSNKVTEKGKDVELRCDPISGHTALYWYRQSLGQGLEFLIYFQGNSAPDKSGLPSDRFSAERTGGSVSTLTIQRTQQEDSAVYLCASSLDPGNEQYFGPGTRLTVT.